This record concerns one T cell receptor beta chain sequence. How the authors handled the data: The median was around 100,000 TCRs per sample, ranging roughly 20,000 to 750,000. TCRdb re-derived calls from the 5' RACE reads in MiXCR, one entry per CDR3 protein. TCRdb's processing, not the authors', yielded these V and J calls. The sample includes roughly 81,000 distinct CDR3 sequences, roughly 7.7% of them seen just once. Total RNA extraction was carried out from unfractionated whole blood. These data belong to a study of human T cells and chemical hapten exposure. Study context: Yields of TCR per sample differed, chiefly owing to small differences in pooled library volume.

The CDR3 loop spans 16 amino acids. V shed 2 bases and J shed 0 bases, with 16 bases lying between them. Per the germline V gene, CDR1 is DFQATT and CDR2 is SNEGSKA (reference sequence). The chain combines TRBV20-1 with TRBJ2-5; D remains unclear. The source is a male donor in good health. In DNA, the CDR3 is TGCAGTGCTAGAAGGTTTGGTCTACCCGACCAAGAGACCCAGTACTTC. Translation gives CSARRFGLPDQETQYF.